These 20 T cell receptor beta chains were all obtained from the same sample, sequenced in a study of blood T cell repertoires in COVID-19. This table comes from immunoSEQ multiplex PCR, and its TCRdb copy is limited to in-frame clones, with some not included. Of about 59,000 clones listed, over 75% are singletons. Sequencing was carried out using peripheral blood. All receptors derive from a man older than 75 with acute or convalescent COVID-19.

The CDR3 protein is CASSLPGGRGEQFF. The CDR3, as DNA: TGTGCCAGCAGCTTACCCGGGGGGCGGGGTGAGCAGTTCTTC. The chain employs TRBV7-9 and TRBJ2-1; possibly TRBD2 for D (7 bases). V lost 2 bases and J 9 bases, leaving 14 bases between the germline ends. Germline V gene lookup returns CDR1 SEHNR and CDR2 FQNEAQ (reference sequence). CDR3 size: 14 residues.

The gene calls are TRBV15 and TRBJ1-1; D call uncertain. Germline CDR1 is LNHNV and CDR2 is YYDKDF (reference sequence). This CDR3 comprises 11 residues. V gave up 5 bases and J gave up 1 base, with 2 bases separating them. This CDR3 reads CATSRNTEAFF. For the CDR3, the DNA is TGTGCCACCAGCCGGAACACTGAAGCTTTCTTT.

This chain joins TRBV19 and TRBJ1-2, with a weak D call TRBD1 (5 bases). The CDR3 consists of 14 residues. Trimming removed 5 bases from V and 7 bases from J, with 17 bases in between. In germline, CDR1 is LNHDA, CDR2 SQIVND (reference sequence). CDR3 region: CASSPHRGEVGYTF. The DNA for the CDR3 is TGTGCCAGTAGTCCCCATCGGGGGGAGGTTGGCTACACCTTC.

The chain is built from TRBV20-1 and TRBJ2-7; 7 bases map to TRBD1. Germline lookup yields CDR1 DFQATT and CDR2 SNEGSKA (reference sequence). There are 11 residues in the CDR3. The V gene end was trimmed by 1 base and the J gene end by 13 bases; junction bases not matched to a gene: 7. The CDR3 DNA follows: TGCAGTGCTAGAGGAGGACAGGACGGATACTTC. Its protein product is CSARGGQDGYF.

The chain joins TRBV20-1 to TRBJ1-2; D perhaps matches TRBD1 (5 bases). Germline V gene sequence: CDR1 DFQATT, CDR2 SNEGSKA (reference sequence). CDR3 length: 11 amino acids. The CDR3 here is CRSAGYDGYTF. The CDR3 coding sequence is TGCAGAAGTGCAGGGTACGATGGCTACACCTTC.

The chain recombines TRBV5-1 with TRBJ1-4, with D possibly matching TRBD1 (6 bases). The CDR3 has 15 amino acids. V lost 5 bases and J lost 0, with 11 bases in between. Germline CDR1 reads SGHRS; CDR2 reads YFSETQ. CDR3 sequence (DNA): TGCGCCAGCAGAACGCAGGGGTCAACTAATGAAAAACTGTTTTTT. Encoded protein: CASRTQGSTNEKLFF.

This clone occurred a few times. The CDR3 sequence is CASSEGGAGATWKYF. CDR3 DNA: TGTGCCAGCAGTGAAGGTGGGGCAGGGGCCACCTGGAAGTATTTT. The rearrangement joins TRBV6-1 to TRBJ2-3; weak D call: TRBD1 (6 bases). CDR1 and CDR2 from the germline V gene are MNHNS and SASEGT. V lost 1 base, J lost 13 bases, and 21 bases lay in between. This CDR3 comprises 15 residues.

This chain joins TRBV5-4 and TRBJ1-1; possibly TRBD1 for D (6 bases). CDR1 is SGHNT and CDR2 is YYREEE in the germline V gene (reference sequence). This CDR3 has 12 amino acids. The CDR3 DNA reads as TGTTCCGGTAGGGGGACGAACACTGAAGCTTTCTTT. It specifies CSGRGTNTEAFF.

V is TRBV7-9 and J is TRBJ2-3; D call uncertain. Germline CDR1 reads SEHNR; CDR2 reads FQNEAQ (reference sequence). The CDR3 covers 15 residues. Trimming removed 2 bases at V and 0 bases at J, with 9 bases between. The CDR3 nucleotides are TGTGCCAGCAGCTTATTGACAACTAGCACAGATACGCAGTATTTT. Its translation: CASSLLTTSTDTQYF.

This chain links TRBV6-5 with TRBJ1-1; D remains ambiguous. The CDR3 is 14 amino acids. Trimming took off 6 bases at V and 0 bases at J, with 11 bases between the two ends. The germline gives CDR1 MNHEY, CDR2 SVGAGI. The CDR3 is CASRENLLNTEAFF. CDR3 coding DNA: TGTGCCAGCAGGGAGAACCTTTTGAACACTGAAGCTTTCTTT.

The rearrangement uses TRBV5-6 and TRBJ2-3, with TRBD2 matching over 11 bases. There are 18 residues in the CDR3. V was pared by 3 bases and J by 5 bases, with 14 bases of the junction left unmatched. Looked up from germline, CDR1 is SGHDT and CDR2 is YYEEEE. CDR3 region: CASSYLLAGAPEGDTQYF. The CDR3 DNA reads as TGTGCCAGCAGCTACCTACTAGCGGGGGCCCCCGAAGGAGATACGCAGTATTTT.

V and J are TRBV7-3 and TRBJ2-7; D possibly corresponds to TRBD1 (8 bases). CDR3 length: 13 residues. Germline CDR1 reads SGHTA; CDR2 reads FQGTGA. The V and J ends lost 5 bases and 6 bases respectively, with 14 bases between them. CDR3 DNA sequence: TGTGCCAGCAGCAAACAGGGGGGGTTCGAGCAGTACTTC. Its protein product is CASSKQGGFEQYF. Full variable domain (missing parts from reference TRBV7-3 and TRBJ2-7): GAGVSQTPSNKVTEKGKYVELRCDPISGHTALYWYRQSLGQGPEFLIYFQGTGAADDSGLPNDRFFAVRPEGSVSTLKIQRTERGDSAVYLCASSKQGGFEQYFGPGTRLTVT.

The table lists this clone with a count of one. The chain joins TRBV11-2 to TRBJ2-3, with TRBD2 identical over 7 bases. The CDR3 totals 14 residues. Germline CDR1 SGHAT, CDR2 FQNNGV. V shed 5 bases and J 6 bases; nucleotides not matched to a gene: 8. The CDR3 sequence is CASSAASGEDTQYF. CDR3 nucleotide sequence: TGTGCCAGCAGCGCGGCCAGCGGGGAGGATACGCAGTATTTT.

This clone was seen only once. The rearrangement uses TRBV4-2 and TRBJ1-6, with TRBD1 matching over 11 bases. V dropped 4 bases and J dropped 10; count of bases not matched to a gene: 9. The CDR3 covers 16 residues. CDR1 and CDR2 (germline): LGHNA, YNFKEQ. This CDR3 reads CASSLRTGGNMSPLHF. The CDR3 region has the DNA TGTGCCAGCAGCCTTCGGACAGGGGGCAATATGTCACCCCTCCACTTT.

The gene calls are TRBV9 and TRBJ2-3; D might be TRBD2 (6 bases). V lost 4 bases and J 2 bases, leaving 17 bases between the germline ends. This CDR3 comprises 16 residues. Germline V gene sequence: CDR1 SGDLS, CDR2 YYNGEE. The chain's CDR3 is CASSSAVAAFTDTQYF. In DNA, the CDR3 is TGTGCCAGCAGCTCAGCTGTAGCGGCCTTCACAGATACGCAGTATTTT.

The V and J genes are TRBV18 and TRBJ1-5; D gene uncertain. The germline V and J ends were trimmed by 3 bases and 4 bases, with 13 bases remaining between them. CDR3 length: 15 residues. Germline V gene data show CDR1 as KGHSH and CDR2 as LQKENI. The CDR3 loop reads CASSPTRASNQPQHF. CDR3 nucleotides: TGTGCCAGCTCACCCACGAGGGCCTCGAATCAGCCCCAGCATTTT.

The chain is built from TRBV6-5 and TRBJ1-2; D may be TRBD1 (5 bases). V dropped 0 bases and J dropped 6 bases, with 11 bases sitting between them. This CDR3 contains 14 residues. CDR1 and CDR2 (germline): MNHEY, SVGAGI. Here the CDR3 reads CASSYSNRGDGYTF. The CDR3 DNA reads as TGTGCCAGCAGTTACTCGAACCGGGGGGATGGCTACACCTTC.

This sequence joins TRBV30 and TRBJ2-7; 10 nucleotides align to TRBD2. The V segment lost 5 bases and the J segment 7 bases; nucleotides outside the gene matches: 23. The germline gives CDR1 GTSNPN, CDR2 SVGIG (reference sequence). The CDR3 is made up of 18 amino acids. The CDR3 region is CAWAPTSGLPPAVGEQYF. In nucleotides, the CDR3 is TGTGCCTGGGCTCCGACTAGCGGGTTACCCCCAGCGGTGGGGGAGCAGTACTTC.

The V and J genes are TRBV11-1 and TRBJ1-1, with TRBD1 matching 9 bases. The V segment lost 2 bases and the J segment 3 bases; nucleotides outside the gene matches: 4. Germline CDR1 SGHAT, CDR2 FQDESV (reference sequence). The CDR3 runs 15 residues. The DNA of the CDR3 is TGTGCCAGCAGCTTAACGGGACAGGGCTACACTGAAGCTTTCTTT. Translation: CASSLTGQGYTEAFF.

The chain uses TRBV7-3 and TRBJ2-2, with D perhaps matching TRBD2 (6 bases). Germline V lookup: CDR1 SGHTA, CDR2 FQGTGA. There are 18 residues in the CDR3. Trimming took 2 bases from V and 4 from J, leaving 20 bases between them. The CDR3 region is CASSLSGTYPEITGELFF. CDR3 in DNA: TGTGCCAGCAGCTTATCCGGGACTTACCCCGAAATCACCGGGGAGCTGTTTTTT.